This T cell receptor (beta chain) was retrieved from a study of T cell repertoires in cytomegalovirus infection. For the study at large: CMV epitopes in the study were HLA-C-restricted (recently identified) and HLA-B-restricted (well studied). It was the public TCR beta signatures that indicated both CMV infection and matching HLA type.

TCRdb re-analysed the reads in MiXCR, keeping a single row per CDR3 protein. The sample comprises roughly 310,000 distinct CDR3 sequences, around 29% of which are singletons, and 20% rests with the top ten. The ends lost 6 bases at V and 3 bases at J; junction bases unmatched: 10. Germline V lookup: CDR1 SQVTM, CDR2 ANQGSEA. This CDR3 has 14 residues. Concerning this clonotype itself: Its antigen is not identified.

The material was cultured PBMCs, obtained from culture after CMV antigen stimulation. This sequence was found in a human donor in good health (CMV status not recorded). Some clones in this sample may be carry-over from other donors' samples. The gene calls are TRBV29-1 and TRBJ2-7; 8 positions match TRBD1. The CDR3 region is CSVLTGGRIYEQYF. The CDR3 DNA reads TGCAGCGTACTAACAGGGGGTCGAATCTACGAGCAGTACTTC.